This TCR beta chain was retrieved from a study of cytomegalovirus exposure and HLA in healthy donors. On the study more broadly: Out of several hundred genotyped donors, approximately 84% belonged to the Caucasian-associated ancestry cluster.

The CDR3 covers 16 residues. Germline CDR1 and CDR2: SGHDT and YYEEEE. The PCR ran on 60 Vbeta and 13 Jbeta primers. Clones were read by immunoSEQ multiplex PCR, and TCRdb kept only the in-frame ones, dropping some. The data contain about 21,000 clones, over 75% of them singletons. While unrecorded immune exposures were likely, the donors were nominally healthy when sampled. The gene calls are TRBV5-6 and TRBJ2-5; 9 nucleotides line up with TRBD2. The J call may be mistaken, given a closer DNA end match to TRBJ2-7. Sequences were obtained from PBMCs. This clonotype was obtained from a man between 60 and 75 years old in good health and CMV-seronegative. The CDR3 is CASSVGSLAGLYEQYF. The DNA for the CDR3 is TGTGCCAGCAGCGTCGGGTCTCTAGCGGGGCTCTACGAGCAGTACTTC.